This TCR beta chain was sequenced for a study of T cells in Graves' hyperthyroidism and ophthalmopathy. Overall study: The initial diagnosis was the point when peripheral blood was collected, ahead of any treatment.

This clonotype was found many times. Template material for amplifying TCR beta CDR3 regions consisted of RNA transcripts. TCR CDR3 underwent first-round RT-PCR with the HTBI primer set. TCRdb used MiXCR to reprocess the multiplex PCR reads, holding one entry per CDR3 protein. This sample yields 500,000 to 550,000 distinct CDR3 sequences, of which less than 25% are seen a single time; about a quarter belongs to the top ten. Trimming cost V 1 base and J 5 bases, with 8 bases left between them. This CDR3 contains 13 residues. This TCR was sampled from a man younger than 35 with Graves' hyperthyroidism. The rearrangement joins TRBV12-3 or TRBV12-4 to TRBJ2-5; D call uncertain. Sequencing was done on a sample of blood. For the CDR3, the DNA is TGTGCCAGCAGTTTAGAACAGCCCGAGACCCAGTACTTC. Its protein is CASSLEQPETQYF.